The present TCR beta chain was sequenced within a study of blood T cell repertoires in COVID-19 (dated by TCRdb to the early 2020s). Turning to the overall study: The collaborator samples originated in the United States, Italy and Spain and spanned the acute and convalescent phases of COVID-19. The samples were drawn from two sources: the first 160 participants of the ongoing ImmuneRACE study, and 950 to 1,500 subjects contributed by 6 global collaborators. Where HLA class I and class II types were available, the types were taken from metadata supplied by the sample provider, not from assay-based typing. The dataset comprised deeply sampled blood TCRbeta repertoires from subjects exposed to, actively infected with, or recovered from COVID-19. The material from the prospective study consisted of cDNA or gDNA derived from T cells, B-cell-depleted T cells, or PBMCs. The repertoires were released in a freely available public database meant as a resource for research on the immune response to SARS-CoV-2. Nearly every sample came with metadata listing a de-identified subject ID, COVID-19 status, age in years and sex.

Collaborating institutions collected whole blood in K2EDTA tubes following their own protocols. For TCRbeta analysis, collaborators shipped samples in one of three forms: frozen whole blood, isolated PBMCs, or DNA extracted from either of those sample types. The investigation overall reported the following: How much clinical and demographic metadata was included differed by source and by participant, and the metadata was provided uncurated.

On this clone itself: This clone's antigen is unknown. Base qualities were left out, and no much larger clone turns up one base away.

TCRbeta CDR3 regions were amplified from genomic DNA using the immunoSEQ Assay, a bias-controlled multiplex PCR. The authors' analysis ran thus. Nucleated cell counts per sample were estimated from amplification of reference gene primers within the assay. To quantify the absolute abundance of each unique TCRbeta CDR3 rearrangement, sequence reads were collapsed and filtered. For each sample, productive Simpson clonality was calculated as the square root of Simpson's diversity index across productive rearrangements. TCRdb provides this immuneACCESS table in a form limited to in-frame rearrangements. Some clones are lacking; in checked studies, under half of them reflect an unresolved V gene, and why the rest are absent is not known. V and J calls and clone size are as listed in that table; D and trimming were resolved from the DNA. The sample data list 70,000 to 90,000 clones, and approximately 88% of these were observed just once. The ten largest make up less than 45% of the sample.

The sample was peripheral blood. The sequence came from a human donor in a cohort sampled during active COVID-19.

The CDR3 protein: CASSSPALAGEETQYF. The DNA sequence follows: TGTGCCAGCAGCTCGCCCGCCCTAGCAGGAGAAGAGACCCAGTACTTC. The chain is assembled from TRBV5-4 and TRBJ2-5; the D gene is possibly TRBD2, with 5 bases matching. V sheds 3 bases and J sheds 3 bases, leaving 18 bases between their ends. Taken from the germline V gene (reference sequence), the CDR1 and CDR2 loops are SGHNT and YYREEE. Its CDR3 holds 16 amino acids, cysteine through phenylalanine. The kept DNA is CDR3 alone, 48 bases in frame from the first base.